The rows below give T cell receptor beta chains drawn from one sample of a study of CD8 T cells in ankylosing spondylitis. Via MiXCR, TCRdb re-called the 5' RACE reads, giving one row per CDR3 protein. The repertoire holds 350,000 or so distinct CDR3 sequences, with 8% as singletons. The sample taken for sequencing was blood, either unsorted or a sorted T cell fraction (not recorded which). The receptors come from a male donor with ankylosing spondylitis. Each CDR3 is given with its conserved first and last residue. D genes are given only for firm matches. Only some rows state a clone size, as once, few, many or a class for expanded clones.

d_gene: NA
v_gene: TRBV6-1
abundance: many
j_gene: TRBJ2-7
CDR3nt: TGTGCCAGCAGTGGCCTCGGGGGGCTATACGAGCAGTACTTC
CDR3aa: CASSGLGGLYEQYF

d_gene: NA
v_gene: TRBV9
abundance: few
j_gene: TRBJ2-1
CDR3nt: TGTGCCAGCAGCGTAGGAGGGGGGCCAGGAGAGCAGTTCTTC
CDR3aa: CASSVGGGPGEQFF

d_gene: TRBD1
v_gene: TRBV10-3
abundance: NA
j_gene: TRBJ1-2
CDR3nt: TGTGCCATCAGTGAGTCCGGACAGGGTTCAGGCTACACCTTC
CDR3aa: CAISESGQGSGYTF

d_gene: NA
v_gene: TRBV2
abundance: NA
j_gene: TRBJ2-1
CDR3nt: TGTGCCAGCAAAAGAGGGCCACTAGAGGCTTTGTACAATGAGCAGTTCTTC
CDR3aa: CASKRGPLEALYNEQFF

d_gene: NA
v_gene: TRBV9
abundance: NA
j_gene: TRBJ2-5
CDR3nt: TGTGCCAGCGGGTACCAAGAGACCCAGTACTTC
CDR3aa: CASGYQETQYF

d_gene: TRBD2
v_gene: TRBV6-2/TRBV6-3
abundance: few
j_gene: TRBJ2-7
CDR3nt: TGTGCCAGCAGTGCTCCGGGACTAGCGGGAGAAGGGCAGTACTTC
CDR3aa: CASSAPGLAGEGQYF

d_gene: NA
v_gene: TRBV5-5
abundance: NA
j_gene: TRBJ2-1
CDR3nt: TGTGCCAGCAGCTTGGGTTGGCGAGACAATGAGCAGTTCTTC
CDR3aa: CASSLGWRDNEQFF

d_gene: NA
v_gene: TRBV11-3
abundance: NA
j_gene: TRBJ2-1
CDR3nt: TGTGCCAGCAGCTTAGTTTATGGTGACAGCCACTACAATGAGCAGTTCTTC
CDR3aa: CASSLVYGDSHYNEQFF

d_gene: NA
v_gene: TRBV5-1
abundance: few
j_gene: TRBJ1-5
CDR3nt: TGCGCCAGCAGCTTAGTCCCTGGCAGAGGTCAGCCCCAGCATTTT
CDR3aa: CASSLVPGRGQPQHF

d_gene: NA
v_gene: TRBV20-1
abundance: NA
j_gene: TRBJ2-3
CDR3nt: TGCAGTGCTAGTAAAGACTCGAATTACCCTAGCACAGATACGCAGTATTTT
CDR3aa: CSASKDSNYPSTDTQYF

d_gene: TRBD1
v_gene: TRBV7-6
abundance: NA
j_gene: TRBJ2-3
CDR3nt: TGTGCCACTACACAGGGGGGCACAGATACGCAGTATTTT
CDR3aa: CATTQGGTDTQYF

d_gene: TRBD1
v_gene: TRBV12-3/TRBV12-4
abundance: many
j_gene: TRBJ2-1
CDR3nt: TGTGCCAGCAGTCAAGCGGGACAGGGCTACAATGAGCAGTTCTTC
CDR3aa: CASSQAGQGYNEQFF

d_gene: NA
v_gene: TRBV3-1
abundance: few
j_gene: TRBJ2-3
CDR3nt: TGTGCCAGCAGCCAAGGGCTAGCGTTTACAGATACGCAGTATTTT
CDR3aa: CASSQGLAFTDTQYF

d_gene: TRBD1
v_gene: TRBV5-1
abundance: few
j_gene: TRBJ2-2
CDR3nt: TGCGCCAGCATGCGGACAGGCTCCACCGGGGAGCTGTTTTTT
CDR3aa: CASMRTGSTGELFF

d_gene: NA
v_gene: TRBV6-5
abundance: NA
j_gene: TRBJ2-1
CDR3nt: TGTGCCAGCAGTTACTCGAAGGGGGTGAGCTCCTACAATGAGCAGTTCTTC
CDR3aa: CASSYSKGVSSYNEQFF

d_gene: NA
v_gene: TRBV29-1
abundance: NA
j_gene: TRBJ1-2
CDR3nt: TGCAGCGTTGAAAAGGGACGGGACTATGGCTACACCTTC
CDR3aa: CSVEKGRDYGYTF

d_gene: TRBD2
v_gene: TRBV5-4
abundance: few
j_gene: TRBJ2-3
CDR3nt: TGTGCCAGCAGCTTGACCCTTAGCGGGAATCGTGTATTAGGCACAGATACGCAGTATTTT
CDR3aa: CASSLTLSGNRVLGTDTQYF